Each of the 19 T cell receptor delta chains below was sequenced from the same sample in a study of gamma-delta T cells after stem cell transplantation. TCRdb re-processed the RT-PCR reads via CATT. The table includes roughly 900 delta-chain clones, about 3% detected once. The sample consisted of gamma-delta T cells. The receptors derive from a human donor. It is not recorded whose cells these are; they may come from a transplant donor.

This clone was seen ten or more times. A far larger clone is a single base away, which makes a read error likely. V usage is TRDV2 and J usage is TRDJ1, with D maybe TRDD3 (6 bases). The CDR3 has 17 residues. Germline V gene data show CDR1 as GEAIGNYY and CDR2 as EKD. CDR3 sequence (DNA): TGTGCCTGTGACACTCTGGGGACGACTTCTTACACCGATAAACCCATCTTT. The encoded protein is CACDTLGTTSYTDKPIF.

Regarding this clone: TCRdb assigns this DNA the protein of a much larger clone, which departs from its translation at residue 5; this likely reflects a read error, and the protein shown comes from translating the DNA. This sample also contains other DNA sequences that code for the same CDR3. The J gene is TRDJ3, the V gene TRDV2; D is possibly TRDD3 (5 bases). This CDR3 has 19 residues. V lost 3 bases and J 0 bases, leaving 17 bases between the germline ends. CDR1 and CDR2 (germline): GEAIGNYY, EKD. Here the CDR3 reads CACDAGGAFSSWDTRQMFF. DNA of the CDR3: TGTGCCTGTGACGCCGGGGGGGCCTTTAGCTCCTGGGACACCCGACAGATGTTTTTC.

This clone was observed a few times. A far larger clone lies a single base away; this is likely a read error. This same CDR3 is encoded by further DNA sequences in the sample. The chain joins TRDV2 to TRDJ1, with 10 bases aligning to TRDD3. V was pared by 0 bases and J by 0 bases, with 12 bases of the junction left unmatched. The CDR3 is 19 residues long. Germline lookup yields CDR1 GEAIGNYY and CDR2 EKD. The CDR3 bases are TGTGCCTGTGACACCGTGGTGGGGGATACCGGGCCGTACACCGATAAACTCATCTTT. This gives the protein CACDTVVGDTGPYTDKLIF.

A note on this clone: This likely came from a read error, as a far larger clone is one base away. The same CDR3 also results from other DNA sequences found in this sample. This chain uses TRDV2 with TRDJ1; 10 bases fit TRDD3. Per germline, CDR1 GEAIGNYY and CDR2 EKD. The CDR3 sequence is 19 residues long. CDR3 DNA sequence: TGCGCCTGTGACACCGTGGTGGGGGATACAGGGCCGTACACCGATAAACTCATCTTT. It codes for CACDTVVGDTGPYTDKLIF.

This clone was counted between two and nine times. The chain employs TRDV2 and TRDJ1, with D maybe TRDD3 (6 bases). Deletions cut 0 bases from V and 0 bases from J, with 31 bases between. The CDR3 sequence is 22 residues long. Germline CDR1 and CDR2: GEAIGNYY and EKD. The CDR3 DNA sequence: TGTGCCTGTGACACCGTACCCGGGGGACCTGATGGGGGGTACCCTAACACCGATAAACTCATCTTT. This gives the protein CACDTVPGGPDGGYPNTDKLIF.

Regarding this clone: This likely reflects a read error, since a far larger clone is one base away. Other DNA sequences in the same sample also yield this CDR3. This chain joins TRDV2 and TRDJ1, with D maybe TRDD3 (6 bases). Germline CDR1 reads GEAIGNYY; CDR2 reads EKD. The CDR3 is 16 amino acids. The CDR3 loop reads CACDTLGPSDTDKLIF. The CDR3 DNA is TGCGCCTGTGACACCCTGGGGCCCTCGGACACCGATAAACTCATCTTT.

This clone was seen a handful of times. This is likely an artifact of a read error, given a far larger clone one base away. Other DNA sequences from this sample encode an identical CDR3 as well. V is TRDV1 and J is TRDJ3; 13 nucleotides agree with TRDD3. The germline gives CDR1 TSWWSYY, CDR2 QGS. The CDR3 sequence is 24 residues long. The CDR3 region is CALGLGRLSPTGGYDSWDTRQMFF. Here the CDR3 DNA reads TGTGCTCTTGGTTTGGGTCGGCTCTCCCCAACTGGGGGATACGATTCCTGGGACACCCGACAGATGTTCTTC.

This clone is deemed medium-sized. One base separates it from a far larger clone, so it is likely a read error. Different DNA sequences within this sample yield the same CDR3. The CDR3 sequence: CACDTAAGWGRYTDKLIF. In DNA, the CDR3 is TGTGCCTGTGATACCGCTGCGGGCTGGGGCCGGTACACCGATAAACTCATCTTT. This rearrangement joins TRDV2 to TRDJ1, with a possible D match to TRDD3 (6 bases). This CDR3 has 18 amino acids. Germline V gives CDR1 GEAIGNYY, CDR2 EKD. Trimming took 4 bases from V and 0 from J, leaving 23 bases between them.

This clone is large within its sample. This specimen includes other DNA sequences encoding the same CDR3. This rearrangement joins TRDV2 to TRDJ1; 8 positions agree with TRDD3. Looked up from germline, CDR1 is GEAIGNYY and CDR2 is EKD. The CDR3 has 17 amino acids. Trimming cost V 3 bases and J 4 bases; bases outside gene matches: 15. For the CDR3, the DNA is TGTGCCTGTGACTTAGTGGGGGATCCTGGGGGTATCGATAAACTCATCTTT. This codes for CACDLVGDPGGIDKLIF.

A note on this clone: This DNA's translation differs at residue 8 from TCRdb's protein, which comes from a much larger clone; a read error is likely, and the protein shown is translated from the DNA. CDR3 in DNA: TGTGCCTGTGACCCATTAGCGAGGGATACGCGAATCACCGATAAACTCATCTTT. The encoded protein is CACDPLARDTRITDKLIF. The rearrangement links TRDV3 to TRDJ1; 8 bases agree with TRDD3. Germline V CDR1 and CDR2: TVYSNPD, GDNSRS (reference sequence). The length of the CDR3 is 18 residues. J was trimmed by 1 base and V by 4 bases; bases with no gene match: 20.

This clone was picked up a small number of times. A far larger clone is one nucleotide away, so this likely arose from a read error. The identical CDR3 is also encoded by other nucleotide sequences in the sample. The chain has TRDV2 and TRDJ1; 9 positions agree with TRDD3. The CDR3 has 18 amino acids. Per germline, CDR1 GEAIGNYY and CDR2 EKD. For the CDR3, the DNA is TGTGCCTGTGACACCCTACTGGGGGACCGAGATTACACCGATAAGCTCATCTTT. Encoded protein: CACDTLLGDRDYTDKLIF.

Note on this clone: This likely reflects a read error, since a far larger clone is one base away. The chain couples TRDV1 to TRDJ1; a possible D gene is TRDD3 (5 bases). The germline V gene has CDR1 TSWWSYY and CDR2 QGS. This CDR3 spans 30 amino acids. V lost 3 bases and J lost 0, with 56 bases in between. CDR3 residues: CALGELSFPRDIIKQSYNNWLLPYTDKLIF. The CDR3 DNA follows: TGTGCTCTTGGGGAGCTATCTTTTCCAAGAGATATTATCAAGCAAAGCTACAATAACTGGTTACTCCCGTACACCGATAAACTCATCTTT.

This clone was seen more than once but under ten times. Because the CDR3's place on the DNA is in doubt, the DNA is left out and the CDR3 is given as listed by TCRdb. This rearrangement joins TRAV29/DV5 to TRDJ1; whether TRDD3, the table's D call, matches the DNA was not checked. Both ends counted, the CDR3 spans 20 residues. Germline CDR1 is NSMFDY and CDR2 is ISSIKDK. CDR3 sequence: CSVLLCSKSTWGILSDKLIF.

In the case of this clone: A read error is the likely source, as a far larger clone sits one nucleotide away. The genes are TRDV1 and TRDJ3, with D perhaps matching TRDD2 or TRDD3 (9 bases each). The germline V gene encodes CDR1 TSWWSYY and CDR2 QGS. The CDR3 is 23 amino acids. Trimming shortened V by 0 bases and J by 4 bases, and 28 bases separated the two germline ends. The CDR3 loop reads CALGELGPSYGGYSSWDTRQMFF. The CDR3 bases are TGTGCTCTTGGGGAACTGGGCCCTTCCTACGGGGGATACTCGAGTTGGGACACCCGACAGATGTTTTTC.

A word on this clone: Given a far larger clone just one base away, this is likely a sequencing read error. Distinct nucleotide sequences in the sample also encode this CDR3. The chain joins TRDV1 to TRDJ1, with D perhaps TRDD3 (9 bases). Trimming shortened V by 0 bases and J by 4 bases, and 39 bases separated the two germline ends. The CDR3 totals 24 residues. The germline V gene has CDR1 TSWWSYY and CDR2 QGS. Here the CDR3 reads CALGELSHGLPIWGIVFIGDKLIF. Written as DNA, the CDR3 is TGTGCTCTTGGGGAACTTTCCCACGGCCTTCCTATATGGGGGATAGTCTTTATAGGCGATAAACTCATCTTT.

This clone was detected a few times. A read error likely explains why the TCRdb protein, taken from a much larger clone, differs from this DNA's translation at residue 7; the protein shown is translated from the DNA. The chain carries TRDV2 and TRDJ1; D gene ambiguous. The CDR3 consists of 15 residues. The germline V gene has CDR1 GEAIGNYY and CDR2 EKD. Trimming took off 3 bases at V and 0 bases at J, with 13 bases between the two ends. The CDR3 here is CACDPLDGYTDKLIF. For the CDR3, the DNA is TGTGCCTGTGACCCTCTGGACGGGTACACCGATAAACTCATCTTT.

With respect to this clone: TCRdb assigns this DNA the protein of a much larger clone, which departs from its translation at residue 16; this likely reflects a read error, and the protein shown comes from translating the DNA. This sequence joins TRDV2 and TRDJ1, with D tentatively TRDD3 (6 bases). Germline values: CDR1 GEAIGNYY, CDR2 EKD. The CDR3 is made up of 20 amino acids. CDR3: CACDTVPGGPDGGYTYKLIF. DNA of the CDR3: TGTGCCTGTGACACCGTACCCGGGGGACCTGATGGGGGGTACACCTATAAACTCATCTTT.

This clone was picked up a small number of times. TCRdb's protein for this DNA is that of a much larger clone and differs from the translation at residue 10, likely a read error; the protein shown is the DNA translation. The chain joins TRDV2 to TRDJ3; 7 nucleotides align to TRDD3. V was pared by 7 bases and J by 5 bases, with 13 bases of the junction left unmatched. Germline V lookup: CDR1 GEAIGNYY, CDR2 EKD. The CDR3 loop spans 17 amino acids. The CDR3 coding sequence is TGTGCCTGCGCGCCGGCTGGGGGTTCCCGGGACACCCGACAGATGTTTTTC. Its protein is CACAPAGGSRDTRQMFF.

In the case of this clone: A read error likely explains why the TCRdb protein, taken from a much larger clone, differs from this DNA's translation at residue 7; the protein shown is translated from the DNA. V gene TRDV1 combines with J gene TRDJ1, with 12 nucleotides matching TRDD3. Trimming at V came to 5 bases and at J to 2 bases, leaving 21 bases not matched to a gene. The CDR3 has 21 residues. Germline V gene lookup returns CDR1 TSWWSYY and CDR2 QGS. The CDR3 region is CALGKGYLRRTGGYSTDKLIF. CDR3 in DNA: TGTGCTCTTGGGAAGGGTTACCTACGTCGTACTGGGGGATACTCAACCGATAAACTCATCTTT.